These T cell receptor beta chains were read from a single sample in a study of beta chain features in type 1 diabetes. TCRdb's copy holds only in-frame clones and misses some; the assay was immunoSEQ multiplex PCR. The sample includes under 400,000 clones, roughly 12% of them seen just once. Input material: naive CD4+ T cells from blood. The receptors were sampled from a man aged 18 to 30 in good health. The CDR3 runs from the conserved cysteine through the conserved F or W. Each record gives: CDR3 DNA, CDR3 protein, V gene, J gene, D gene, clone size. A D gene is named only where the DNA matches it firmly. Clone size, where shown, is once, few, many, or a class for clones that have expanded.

CDR3nt: TGTGCCAGCAGCTTAGCGCTGTTTAGCGGGGCAGATACGCAGTATTTT
CDR3aa: CASSLALFSGADTQYF
v_gene: TRBV7-2
j_gene: TRBJ2-3
d_gene: TRBD2
abundance: NA

CDR3nt: TGCAGCGTTGAAGGCTTGATGCTCGCTAGCGGGAGCTCCTACGAGCAGTACTTC
CDR3aa: CSVEGLMLASGSSYEQYF
v_gene: TRBV29-1
j_gene: TRBJ2-7
d_gene: TRBD2
abundance: NA

CDR3nt: TGTGCCAGCAGTTTCAGAGCGGGAGGTATAGATACGCAGTATTTT
CDR3aa: CASSFRAGGIDTQYF
v_gene: TRBV27
j_gene: TRBJ2-3
d_gene: TRBD2
abundance: few

CDR3nt: TGTGCCAGTAGTACCGAGGCCGTATCTGGAAACACCATATATTTT
CDR3aa: CASSTEAVSGNTIYF
v_gene: TRBV19
j_gene: TRBJ1-3
d_gene: NA
abundance: NA

CDR3nt: TGTGCCAGCAGCTTGGCCGGGGGGTATATCTACAATGAGCAGTTCTTC
CDR3aa: CASSLAGGYIYNEQFF
v_gene: TRBV5-4
j_gene: TRBJ2-1
d_gene: TRBD2
abundance: NA

CDR3nt: TGTGCCATCGCCCGGACGGATTTGGCGGGTGGCTACACCTTC
CDR3aa: CAIARTDLAGGYTF
v_gene: TRBV10-3
j_gene: TRBJ1-2
d_gene: NA
abundance: NA

CDR3nt: TGCGCCAGCAGTCAACCGGGACACAACATTCAGTACTTC
CDR3aa: CASSQPGHNIQYF
v_gene: TRBV23-1
j_gene: TRBJ2-4
d_gene: NA
abundance: many

CDR3nt: TGTGCCAGCTCCGTACCGGGACTAGCGGGGGGACTCGAGCAGTACTTC
CDR3aa: CASSVPGLAGGLEQYF
v_gene: TRBV7-9
j_gene: TRBJ2-7
d_gene: TRBD2
abundance: NA

CDR3nt: TGTGCCAGTAGTATCAAAGGGACAAGAGTTCCCTACGAGCAGTACTTC
CDR3aa: CASSIKGTRVPYEQYF
v_gene: TRBV19
j_gene: TRBJ2-7
d_gene: NA
abundance: few

CDR3nt: TGTGCCAGCATGGGGCAGAATGTCAATGAGCAGTTCTTC
CDR3aa: CASMGQNVNEQFF
v_gene: TRBV5-4
j_gene: TRBJ2-1
d_gene: NA
abundance: NA

CDR3nt: TGTGCCAGCAGCAGCGACAGGAACCCCTACGAGCAGTACTTC
CDR3aa: CASSSDRNPYEQYF
v_gene: TRBV5-4
j_gene: TRBJ2-7
d_gene: NA
abundance: few

CDR3nt: TGTGCCAGCAGCTTGGCATTCGGACAGGGCTCTGGGGCCAACGTCCTGACTTTC
CDR3aa: CASSLAFGQGSGANVLTF
v_gene: TRBV5-4
j_gene: TRBJ2-6
d_gene: TRBD1
abundance: few

CDR3nt: TGTGCCAGTAGGATTACTAGCGGGAGGGCCGGGGCCAATGAGCAGTTCTTC
CDR3aa: CASRITSGRAGANEQFF
v_gene: TRBV19
j_gene: TRBJ2-1
d_gene: TRBD2
abundance: NA

CDR3nt: TGTGCCAGCAGCTATAGCTCGACGGATGGCTACACCTTC
CDR3aa: CASSYSSTDGYTF
v_gene: TRBV5-6
j_gene: TRBJ1-2
d_gene: NA
abundance: few

CDR3nt: TGTGCCAGCAGCGCGCAAACAGGGTCCAACTATGGCTACACCTTC
CDR3aa: CASSAQTGSNYGYTF
v_gene: TRBV7-3
j_gene: TRBJ1-2
d_gene: NA
abundance: NA

CDR3nt: TGTGCCTGGACCGCCGACAGGGGTGGTGAAAAACTGTTTTTT
CDR3aa: CAWTADRGGEKLFF
v_gene: TRBV30
j_gene: TRBJ1-4
d_gene: TRBD1
abundance: few

CDR3nt: TGTGCCAGCAGTTACTCGCTCGGGGGGGACGCCCGGCAGTACTTC
CDR3aa: CASSYSLGGDARQYF
v_gene: TRBV6-5
j_gene: TRBJ2-7
d_gene: TRBD2
abundance: NA

CDR3nt: TGCGCCAGCAGCCAAGTTGTCCCCCCGGGACAGGGGGTAGAGACCCAGTACTTC
CDR3aa: CASSQVVPPGQGVETQYF
v_gene: TRBV4-3
j_gene: TRBJ2-5
d_gene: TRBD1
abundance: NA

CDR3nt: TGTGCCAGCAGTTACTCGCCAGAAATGAACACTGAAGCTTTCTTT
CDR3aa: CASSYSPEMNTEAFF
v_gene: TRBV6-5
j_gene: TRBJ1-1
d_gene: NA
abundance: NA

CDR3nt: TGCAGTGCTAGACAAAACTATGGCTACACCTTC
CDR3aa: CSARQNYGYTF
v_gene: TRBV20-1
j_gene: TRBJ1-2
d_gene: NA
abundance: few

CDR3nt: TGTGCCTGGAGTACAGGGGTAGATACGCAGTATTTT
CDR3aa: CAWSTGVDTQYF
v_gene: TRBV30
j_gene: TRBJ2-3
d_gene: TRBD1
abundance: NA

CDR3nt: TGTGCCAGCAGCTTTTACTCCTCCTACGAGCAGTACTTC
CDR3aa: CASSFYSSYEQYF
v_gene: TRBV13
j_gene: TRBJ2-7
d_gene: NA
abundance: few

CDR3nt: TGTGCCAGCAGTTACTCTCGGGACAATCAGCCCCAGCATTTT
CDR3aa: CASSYSRDNQPQHF
v_gene: TRBV6-6
j_gene: TRBJ1-5
d_gene: NA
abundance: NA

CDR3nt: TGCGCCAGCAGCGCGGACAGGGCCGGCTACACCTTC
CDR3aa: CASSADRAGYTF
v_gene: TRBV5-1
j_gene: TRBJ1-2
d_gene: TRBD1
abundance: few

CDR3nt: TGTGCCAGCAAAACACAGGTAGTCCACGAGCAGTACTTC
CDR3aa: CASKTQVVHEQYF
v_gene: TRBV6-1
j_gene: TRBJ2-7
d_gene: NA
abundance: NA

CDR3nt: TGCGCCAGCAGCTTGGTCTCTAGCGGGGCCAATGAGCAGTTCTTC
CDR3aa: CASSLVSSGANEQFF
v_gene: TRBV5-1
j_gene: TRBJ2-1
d_gene: TRBD2
abundance: few

CDR3nt: TGTGCCAGCACCTCGGACAGTATCTTTGAGCAGTTCTTC
CDR3aa: CASTSDSIFEQFF
v_gene: TRBV2
j_gene: TRBJ2-1
d_gene: NA
abundance: NA

CDR3nt: TGTGCCACCAGCAGAGATAGCGGCCCAGATACGCAGTATTTT
CDR3aa: CATSRDSGPDTQYF
v_gene: TRBV15
j_gene: TRBJ2-3
d_gene: NA
abundance: NA

CDR3nt: TGTGCCTGGGATAGCGGGGGGGCCCCAGATACGCAGTATTTT
CDR3aa: CAWDSGGAPDTQYF
v_gene: TRBV30
j_gene: TRBJ2-3
d_gene: TRBD2
abundance: few

CDR3nt: TGTGCCAGCAAGGCAGGGTACCAAGAGACCCAGTACTTC
CDR3aa: CASKAGYQETQYF
v_gene: TRBV21-1
j_gene: TRBJ2-5
d_gene: NA
abundance: NA

CDR3nt: TGTGCCAGCAGTGTAGGCAGACTCCGTGAGACCCAGTACTTC
CDR3aa: CASSVGRLRETQYF
v_gene: TRBV6-1
j_gene: TRBJ2-5
d_gene: NA
abundance: NA

CDR3nt: TGCGCCAGCAGCCACGGACAGGGGGCTCAGGGCTACACCTTC
CDR3aa: CASSHGQGAQGYTF
v_gene: TRBV4-3
j_gene: TRBJ1-2
d_gene: TRBD1
abundance: few

CDR3nt: TGTGCCACCACCCCCTCTTGGGGCCAGGGGGCGGACGAGCAGTACTTC
CDR3aa: CATTPSWGQGADEQYF
v_gene: TRBV15
j_gene: TRBJ2-7
d_gene: TRBD1
abundance: few